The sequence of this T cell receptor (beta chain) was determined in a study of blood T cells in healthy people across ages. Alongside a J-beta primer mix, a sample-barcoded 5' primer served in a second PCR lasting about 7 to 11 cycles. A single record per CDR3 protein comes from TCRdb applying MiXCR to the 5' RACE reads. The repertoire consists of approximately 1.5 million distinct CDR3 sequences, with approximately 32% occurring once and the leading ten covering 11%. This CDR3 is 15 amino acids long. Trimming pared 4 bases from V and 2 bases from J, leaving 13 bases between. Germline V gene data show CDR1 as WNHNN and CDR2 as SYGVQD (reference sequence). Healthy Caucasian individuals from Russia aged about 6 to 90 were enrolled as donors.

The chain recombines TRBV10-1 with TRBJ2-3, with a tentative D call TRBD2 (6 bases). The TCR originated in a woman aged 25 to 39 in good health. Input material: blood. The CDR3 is CASSAYLASTDTQYF. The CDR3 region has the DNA TGCGCCAGCAGTGCATATCTAGCGTCCACAGATACGCAGTATTTT.